The sequence of this T cell receptor beta chain was determined in a study of blood T cell repertoires in COVID-19 (TCRdb year 2020). Broadly, across the study: The collaborator samples originated in the United States, Italy and Spain and spanned the acute and convalescent phases of COVID-19. A freely available public database, intended as a resource for researchers studying the immune response to SARS-CoV-2, is where the repertoires were released. Nearly every sample came with metadata listing a de-identified subject ID, COVID-19 status, age in years and sex. Where available, HLA class I and class II types were taken from metadata supplied by the sample provider and were not determined by assay-based typing. Samples were obtained from the ongoing ImmuneRACE study (first 160 participants) and from roughly 1,300 subjects provided by 6 global collaborators. The dataset comprised deeply sampled blood TCRbeta repertoires from subjects exposed to, actively infected with, or recovered from COVID-19. The prospective study material was composed of cDNA or gDNA derived from T cells, B-cell-depleted T cells, or PBMCs. What the work shows at the level of the full study, not this receptor alone: The amount of clinical and demographic metadata varied by source and participant and was provided uncurated.

In the case of this clone: The antigen this receptor binds is unknown. Base qualities are not provided; no much larger clone lies one nucleotide away.

The CDR1 and CDR2 encoded by the germline V gene are MNHEY and SVGEGT. V drops 5 bases and J drops 1 base, leaving 12 bases in between. The CDR3 has 15 amino acids, counting the end cysteine and phenylalanine. CDR3 DNA is the only sequence kept; it has 45 bases, read in frame from the first base. Collaborating institutions collected whole blood in K2EDTA tubes following their own protocols. Collaborator samples were shipped for TCRbeta analysis as frozen whole blood, isolated PBMCs, or DNA extracted from either sample type. The immunoSEQ Assay, a bias-controlled multiplex PCR, was used to amplify TCRbeta CDR3 regions from genomic DNA. On the authors' methods: Within the assay, amplification of reference gene primers was used to estimate how many nucleated cells each sample contained. Sequence reads were collapsed and filtered to measure the absolute abundance of every unique TCRbeta CDR3 rearrangement. For each sample, productive Simpson clonality was calculated as the square root of Simpson's diversity index across productive rearrangements. This immuneACCESS table, as held by TCRdb, lists in-frame sequences with V and J called but not all clones. Of the missing ones, under half trace to an unresolved V gene in checked studies; the others have no known cause. V, J and clone size reflect that table, while D and trimming were determined from the DNA. The sample records 29,000 or so clones, 84% of which are singletons. 9% to 10% of the sample is held by the ten biggest clonotypes.

Sequenced sample: peripheral blood. This TCR was recovered from a man at least 80 years old with active COVID-19. The rearrangement joined TRBV6-2 or TRBV6-3 to TRBJ1-5, with the D gene not confidently named. The sequence in DNA is TGTGCCAGCAGTCGAGGGTTGGTGAGCAATCAGCCCCAGCATTTT. This is translated as CASSRGLVSNQPQHF.